The clone carrying this TCR beta chain was found a few times. Trimming removed 1 base from V and 5 bases from J; junction bases left unmatched: 3. Germline V gives CDR1 MDHEN, CDR2 SYDVKM. The CDR3 sequence is 16 residues long. Clones were sequenced by immunoSEQ multiplex PCR, and TCRdb holds only the in-frame ones, with some missing. Among over 250,000 clones listed, roughly 80% were seen once. This record comes from a study of blood T cell repertoires in COVID-19. For the study at large: Acute and convalescent COVID-19 samples came from the United States, Italy and Spain.

This sequence joins TRBV28 and TRBJ2-3; 13 bases align to TRBD2. The source of this sequence is a human donor with COVID-19, enrolled during active disease. The donor label of this sample is uncertain. The source material was peripheral blood. The CDR3 DNA reads TGTGCCAGCAGTTTATCGGGACTAGCGGGAATAGATACGCAGTATTTT. Protein sequence: CASSLSGLAGIDTQYF.